Here is one TCR beta chain with its context. TCRdb recomputed calls from the 5' RACE reads with MiXCR, one row per CDR3 protein. The sample consists of some 350,000 distinct CDR3 sequences, under 5% of them appearing once. Trimming took 5 bases from V and 2 from J, leaving 13 bases between them. CDR1 is MNHEY, CDR2 SVGEGT, per germline. CDR3 length: 15 residues. The record originates from a study of T cells after yellow fever vaccination. The J gene is TRBJ1-5, the V gene TRBV6-2 or TRBV6-3; D is possibly TRBD1 (6 bases). Sequenced material: PBMCs, taken 5 days after the yellow fever booster vaccination. The TCR comes from a man aged 18 to 30 who received the YFV17D yellow fever vaccine. DNA for the CDR3: TGTGCCAGCAGTCACGGGGGCTTCGGCAATCAGCCCCAGCATTTT. It codes for CASSHGGFGNQPQHF.